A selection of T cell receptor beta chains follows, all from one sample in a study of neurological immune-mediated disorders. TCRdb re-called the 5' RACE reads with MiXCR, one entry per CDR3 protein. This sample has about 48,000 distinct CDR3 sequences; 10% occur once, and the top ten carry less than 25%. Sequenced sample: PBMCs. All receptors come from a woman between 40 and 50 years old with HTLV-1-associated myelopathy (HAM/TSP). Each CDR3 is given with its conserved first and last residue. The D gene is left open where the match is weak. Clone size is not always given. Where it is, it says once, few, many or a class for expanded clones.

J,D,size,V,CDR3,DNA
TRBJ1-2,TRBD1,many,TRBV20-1,CSAKSHRGSSGYTF,TGCAGTGCTAAAAGCCACAGGGGCTCCTCTGGCTACACCTTC
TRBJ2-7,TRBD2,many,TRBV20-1,CSARPTSGGALYEQYF,TGCAGTGCTAGGCCGACTAGCGGGGGGGCTCTCTACGAGCAGTACTTC
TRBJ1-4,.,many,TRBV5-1,CASSLDRAATNEKLFF,TGCGCCAGCAGCTTGGACAGGGCCGCAACTAATGAAAAACTGTTTTTT
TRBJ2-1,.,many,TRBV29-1,CSVEEPSRDEQFF,TGCAGCGTTGAAGAACCCAGCCGCGATGAGCAGTTCTTC
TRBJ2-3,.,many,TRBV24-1,CATSTGDYLSYRQYF,TGTGCCACCAGTACAGGGGACTACTTATCCTACAGGCAGTATTTT
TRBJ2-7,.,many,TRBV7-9,CASSSFRGSYEQYF,TGTGCCAGCAGCTCATTCCGGGGTTCTTACGAGCAGTACTTC
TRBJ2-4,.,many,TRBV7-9,CASGMTVAKNIQYF,TGTGCCAGCGGGATGACCGTAGCCAAAAACATTCAGTACTTC
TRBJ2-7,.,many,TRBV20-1,CSARDRGEQYF,TGCAGTGCTAGAGATCGCGGCGAGCAGTACTTC
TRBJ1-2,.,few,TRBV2,CASSEGLQATNYGYTF,TGTGCCAGCAGTGAAGGGTTGCAGGCAACTAACTATGGCTACACCTTC
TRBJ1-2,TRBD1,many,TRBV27,CASRGQSYGYTF,TGTGCCAGCAGGGGACAGAGCTATGGCTACACCTTC
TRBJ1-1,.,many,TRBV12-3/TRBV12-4,CASSWTENTEAFF,TGTGCCAGCAGTTGGACAGAGAACACTGAAGCTTTCTTT
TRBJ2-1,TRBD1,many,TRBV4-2,CASSPDRENNEQFF,TGTGCCAGCAGCCCGGACAGGGAGAATAATGAGCAGTTCTTC
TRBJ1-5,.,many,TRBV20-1,CSARQTKGQPQHF,TGCAGTGCTCGACAGACCAAGGGTCAGCCCCAGCATTTT
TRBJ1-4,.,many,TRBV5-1,CASSLVGSNEKLFF,TGCGCCAGCAGCTTGGTGGGGAGTAATGAAAAACTGTTTTTT
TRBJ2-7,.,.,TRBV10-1,CATGDSSYEQYF,TGCGCCACCGGAGACAGCTCCTACGAGCAGTACTTC
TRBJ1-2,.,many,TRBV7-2,CASSSPQVDYGYTF,TGTGCCAGCAGCTCCCCACAGGTAGACTATGGCTACACCTTC
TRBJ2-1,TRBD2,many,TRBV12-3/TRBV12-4,CASSPTSGTYNEQFF,TGTGCCAGCAGTCCTACTAGCGGAACCTACAATGAGCAGTTCTTC
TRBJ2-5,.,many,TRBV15,CATSSLGALFTVETQYF,TGTGCCACCAGCAGTCTAGGGGCCTTGTTTACAGTGGAGACCCAGTACTTC
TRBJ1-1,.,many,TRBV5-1,CASSLAGGGEAFF,TGCGCCAGCAGCTTGGCCGGGGGGGGTGAAGCTTTCTTT
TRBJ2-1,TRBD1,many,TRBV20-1,CSARDETGGTWYEQFF,TGCAGTGCTAGAGACGAAACAGGGGGCACTTGGTATGAGCAGTTCTTC